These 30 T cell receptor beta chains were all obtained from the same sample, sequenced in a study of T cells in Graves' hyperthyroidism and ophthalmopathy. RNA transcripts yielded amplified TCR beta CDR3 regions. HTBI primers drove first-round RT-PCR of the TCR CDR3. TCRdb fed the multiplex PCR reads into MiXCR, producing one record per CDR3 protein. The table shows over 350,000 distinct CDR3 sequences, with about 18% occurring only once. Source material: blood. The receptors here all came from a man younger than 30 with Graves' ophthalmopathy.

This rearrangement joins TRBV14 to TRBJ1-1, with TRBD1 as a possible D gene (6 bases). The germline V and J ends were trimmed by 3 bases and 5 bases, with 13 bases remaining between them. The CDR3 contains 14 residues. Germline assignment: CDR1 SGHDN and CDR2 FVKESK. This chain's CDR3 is CASSQSQGWTEAFF. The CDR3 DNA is TGTGCCAGCAGCCAGTCCCAGGGGTGGACTGAAGCTTTCTTT.

This chain's CDR3 is CASSSNRKRGGPNEQFF. The DNA of the CDR3 is TGTGCCAGCAGCTCCAACCGTAAGCGGGGGGGCCCCAATGAGCAGTTCTTC. The V and J genes are TRBV7-2 and TRBJ2-1; 10 bases agree with TRBD2. CDR3 length equals 17 residues. Germline values: CDR1 SGHTA, CDR2 FQGNSA. Trimming removed 4 bases from V and 6 bases from J; junction bases left unmatched: 12.

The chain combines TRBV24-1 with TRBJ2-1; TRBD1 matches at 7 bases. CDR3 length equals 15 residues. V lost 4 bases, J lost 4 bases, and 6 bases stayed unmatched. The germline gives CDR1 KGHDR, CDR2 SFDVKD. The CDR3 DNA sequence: TGTGCCACCAGTGACCGGACAGGAAAGTACAATGAGCAGTTCTTC. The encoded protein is CATSDRTGKYNEQFF.

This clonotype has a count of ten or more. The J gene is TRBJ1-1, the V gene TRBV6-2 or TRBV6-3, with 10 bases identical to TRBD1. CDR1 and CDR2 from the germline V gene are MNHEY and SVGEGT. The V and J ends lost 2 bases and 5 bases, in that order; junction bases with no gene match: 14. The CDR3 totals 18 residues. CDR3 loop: CASSYPVPGQGTWTEAFF. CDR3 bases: TGTGCCAGCAGTTACCCTGTCCCGGGACAGGGGACTTGGACTGAAGCTTTCTTT.

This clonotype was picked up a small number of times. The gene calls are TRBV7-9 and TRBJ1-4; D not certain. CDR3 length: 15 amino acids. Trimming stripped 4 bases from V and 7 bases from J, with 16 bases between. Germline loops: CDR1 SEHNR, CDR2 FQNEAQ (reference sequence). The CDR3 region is CASSSGVPSSEKLFF. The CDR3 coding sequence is TGTGCCAGCAGCTCCGGGGTACCTAGTAGTGAAAAACTGTTTTTT.

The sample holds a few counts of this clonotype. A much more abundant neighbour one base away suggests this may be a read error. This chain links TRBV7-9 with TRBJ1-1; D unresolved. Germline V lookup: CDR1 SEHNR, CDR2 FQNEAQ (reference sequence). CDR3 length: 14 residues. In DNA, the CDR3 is TGTGCCAGCAGCTTTGGGTCCTTTGGTTCTGAAGCTCTCTTT. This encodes CASSFGSFGSEALF.

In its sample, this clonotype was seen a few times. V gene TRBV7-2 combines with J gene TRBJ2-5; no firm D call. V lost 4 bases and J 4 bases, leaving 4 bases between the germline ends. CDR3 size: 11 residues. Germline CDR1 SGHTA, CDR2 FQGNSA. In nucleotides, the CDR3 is TGTGCCAGCAGCTCGGCAGAGACCCAGTACTTC. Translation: CASSSAETQYF.

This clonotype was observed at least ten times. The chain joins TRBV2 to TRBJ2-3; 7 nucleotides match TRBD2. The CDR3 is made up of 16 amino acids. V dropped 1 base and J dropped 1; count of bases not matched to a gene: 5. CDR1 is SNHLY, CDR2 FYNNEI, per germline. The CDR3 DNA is TGTGCCAGCAGTGAAGACGGACGGGGGGGCACAGATACGCAGTATTTT. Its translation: CASSEDGRGGTDTQYF.

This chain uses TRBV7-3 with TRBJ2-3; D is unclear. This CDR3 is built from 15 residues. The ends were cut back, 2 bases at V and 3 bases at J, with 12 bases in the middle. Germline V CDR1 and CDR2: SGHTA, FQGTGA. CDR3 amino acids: CASSLGSVGTDTQYF. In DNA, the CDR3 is TGTGCCAGCAGCTTAGGGTCGGTGGGAACAGATACGCAGTATTTT.

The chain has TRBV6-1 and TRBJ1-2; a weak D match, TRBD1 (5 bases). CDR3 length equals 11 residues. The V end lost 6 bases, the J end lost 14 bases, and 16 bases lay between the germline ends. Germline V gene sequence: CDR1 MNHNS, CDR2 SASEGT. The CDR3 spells CASREGWIWTF. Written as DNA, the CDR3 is TGTGCCAGCAGAGAGGGGTGGATTTGGACCTTC.

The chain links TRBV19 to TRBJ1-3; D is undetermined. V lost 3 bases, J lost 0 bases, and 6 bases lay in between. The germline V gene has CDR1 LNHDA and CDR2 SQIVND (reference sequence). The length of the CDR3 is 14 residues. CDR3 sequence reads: CASSMVFSGNTIYF. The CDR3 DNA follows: TGTGCCAGTAGTATGGTCTTCTCTGGAAACACCATATATTTT.

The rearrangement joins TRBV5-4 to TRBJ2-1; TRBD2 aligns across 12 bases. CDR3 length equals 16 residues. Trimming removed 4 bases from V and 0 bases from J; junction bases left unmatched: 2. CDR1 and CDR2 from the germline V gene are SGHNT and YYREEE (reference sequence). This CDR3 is CASSLAGGGSYNEQFF. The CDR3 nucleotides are TGTGCCAGCAGCCTAGCGGGGGGGGGCTCCTACAATGAGCAGTTCTTC.

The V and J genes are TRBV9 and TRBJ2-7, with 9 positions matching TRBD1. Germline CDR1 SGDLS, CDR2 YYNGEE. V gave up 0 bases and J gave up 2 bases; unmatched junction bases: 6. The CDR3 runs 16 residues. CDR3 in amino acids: CASSVGFDRGTYEQYF. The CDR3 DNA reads TGTGCCAGCAGCGTAGGTTTTGACAGGGGGACCTACGAGCAGTACTTC.

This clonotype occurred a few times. CDR3 in amino acids: CSARRDPLSGNTIYF. CDR3 in DNA: TGCAGTGCTAGAAGAGATCCGCTCTCTGGAAACACCATATATTTT. The J gene is TRBJ1-3, the V gene TRBV20-1; no reliable D call. This CDR3 contains 15 residues. The germline V gene has CDR1 DFQATT and CDR2 SNEGSKA (reference sequence). V was pared by 2 bases and J by 0 bases, with 11 bases between.

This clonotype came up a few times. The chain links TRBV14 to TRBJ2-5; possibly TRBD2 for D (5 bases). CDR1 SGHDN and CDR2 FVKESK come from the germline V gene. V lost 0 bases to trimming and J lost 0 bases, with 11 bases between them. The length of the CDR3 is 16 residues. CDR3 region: CASSQDGLAYQETQYF. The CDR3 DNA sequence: TGTGCCAGCAGCCAAGATGGACTCGCGTACCAAGAGACCCAGTACTTC. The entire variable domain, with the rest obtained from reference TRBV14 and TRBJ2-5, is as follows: EAGVTQFPSHSVIEKGQTVTLRCDPISGHDNLYWYRRVMGKEIKFLLHFVKESKQDESGMPNNRFLAERTGGTYSTLKVQPAELEDSGVYFCASSQDGLAYQETQYFGPGTRLLVL.

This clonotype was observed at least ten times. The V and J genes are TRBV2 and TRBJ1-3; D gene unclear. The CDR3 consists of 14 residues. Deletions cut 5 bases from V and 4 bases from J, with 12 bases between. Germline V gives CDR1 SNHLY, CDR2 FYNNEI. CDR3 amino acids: CASSIQRSGNTIYF. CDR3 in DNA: TGTGCCAGCAGTATTCAAAGGTCGGGAAACACCATATATTTT.

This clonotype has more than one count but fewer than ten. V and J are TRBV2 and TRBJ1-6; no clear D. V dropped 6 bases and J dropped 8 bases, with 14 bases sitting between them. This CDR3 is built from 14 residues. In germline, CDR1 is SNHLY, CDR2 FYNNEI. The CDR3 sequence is CASRGPRWDSPLHF. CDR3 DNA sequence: TGTGCCAGCAGGGGTCCCCGGTGGGATTCACCCCTCCACTTT.

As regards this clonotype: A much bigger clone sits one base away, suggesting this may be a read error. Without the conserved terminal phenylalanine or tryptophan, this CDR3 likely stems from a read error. The CDR3 here is CSARVGDYGYTL. CDR3 coding DNA: TGCAGTGCTAGAGTGGGGGACTATGGCTACACCCTC. The rearrangement links TRBV20-1 to TRBJ1-2; weak D call: TRBD1 (5 bases). V lost 1 base and J 3 bases, leaving 6 bases between the germline ends. This CDR3 has 12 residues. Germline CDR1 reads DFQATT; CDR2 reads SNEGSKA (reference sequence).

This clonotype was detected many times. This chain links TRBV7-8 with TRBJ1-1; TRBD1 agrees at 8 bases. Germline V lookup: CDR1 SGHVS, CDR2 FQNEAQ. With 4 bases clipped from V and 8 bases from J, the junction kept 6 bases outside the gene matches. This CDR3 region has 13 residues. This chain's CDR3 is CASSSGGDREAFF. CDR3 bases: TGTGCCAGCAGCTCGGGGGGGGACAGGGAAGCTTTCTTT.

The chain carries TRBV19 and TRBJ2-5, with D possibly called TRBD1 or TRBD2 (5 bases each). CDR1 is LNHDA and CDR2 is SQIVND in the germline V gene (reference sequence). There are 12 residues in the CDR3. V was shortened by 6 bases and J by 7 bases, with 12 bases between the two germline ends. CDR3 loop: CASSGFGGTQYF. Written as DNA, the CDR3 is TGTGCCAGTAGCGGCTTTGGGGGGACCCAGTACTTC.

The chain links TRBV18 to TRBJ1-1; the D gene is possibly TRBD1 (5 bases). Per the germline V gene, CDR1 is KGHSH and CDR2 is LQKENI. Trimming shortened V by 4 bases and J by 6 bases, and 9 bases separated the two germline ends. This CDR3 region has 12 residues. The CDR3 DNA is TGTGCCAGCTCACGCAGGGAGGCTGAAGCTTTCTTT. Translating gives CASSRREAEAFF.

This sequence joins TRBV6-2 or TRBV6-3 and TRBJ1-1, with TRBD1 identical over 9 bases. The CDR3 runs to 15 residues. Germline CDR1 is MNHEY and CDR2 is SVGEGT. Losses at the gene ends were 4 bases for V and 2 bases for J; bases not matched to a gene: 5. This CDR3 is CASSSGQGINTEAFF. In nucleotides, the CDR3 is TGTGCCAGCAGTTCTGGACAGGGGATAAACACTGAAGCTTTCTTT.

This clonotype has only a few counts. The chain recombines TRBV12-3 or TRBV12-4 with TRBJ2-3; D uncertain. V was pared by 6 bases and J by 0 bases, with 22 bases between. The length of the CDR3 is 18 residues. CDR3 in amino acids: CASRTSKVPSKSTDTQYF. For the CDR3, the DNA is TGTGCCAGCAGAACCTCGAAGGTCCCCTCCAAAAGCACAGATACGCAGTATTTT.

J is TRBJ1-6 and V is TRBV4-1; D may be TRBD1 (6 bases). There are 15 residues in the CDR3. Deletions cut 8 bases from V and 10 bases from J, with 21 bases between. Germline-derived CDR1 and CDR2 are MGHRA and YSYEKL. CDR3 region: CASGYGGGQGSPLHF. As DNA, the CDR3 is TGCGCCAGCGGCTATGGCGGGGGGCAGGGATCACCCCTCCACTTT.

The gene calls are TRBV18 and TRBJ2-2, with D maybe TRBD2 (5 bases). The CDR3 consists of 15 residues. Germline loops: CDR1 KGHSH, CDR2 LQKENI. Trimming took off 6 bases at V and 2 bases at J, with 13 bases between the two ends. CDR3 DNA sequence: TGTGCCAGCTCGGAGCGGCTGGCTAACACCGGGGAGCTGTTTTTT. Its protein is CASSERLANTGELFF.

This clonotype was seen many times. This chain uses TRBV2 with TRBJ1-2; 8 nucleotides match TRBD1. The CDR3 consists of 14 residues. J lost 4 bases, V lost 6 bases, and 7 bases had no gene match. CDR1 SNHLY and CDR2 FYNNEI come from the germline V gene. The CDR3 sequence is CASSGQGSPYGYTF. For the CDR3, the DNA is TGTGCCAGCAGCGGACAGGGTTCTCCCTATGGCTACACCTTC. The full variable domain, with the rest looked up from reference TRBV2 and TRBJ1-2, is EPEVTQTPSHQVTQMGQEVILRCVPISNHLYFYWYRQILGQKVEFLVSFYNNEISEKSEIFDDQFSVERPDGSNFTLKIRSTKLEDSAMYFCASSGQGSPYGYTFGSGTRLTVV.

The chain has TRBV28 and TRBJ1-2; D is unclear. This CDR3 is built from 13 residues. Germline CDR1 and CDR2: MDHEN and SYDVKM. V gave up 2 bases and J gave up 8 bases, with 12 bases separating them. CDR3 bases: TGTGCCAGCAGTTTAGAAGGACGCCAGGGCTACACCTTC. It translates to CASSLEGRQGYTF.

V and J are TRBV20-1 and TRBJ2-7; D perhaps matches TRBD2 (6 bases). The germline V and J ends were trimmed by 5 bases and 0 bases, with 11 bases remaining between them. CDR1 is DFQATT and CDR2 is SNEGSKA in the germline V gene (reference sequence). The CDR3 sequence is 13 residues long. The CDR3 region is CSAEDGSSYEQYF. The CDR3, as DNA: TGCAGTGCTGAGGACGGGAGCTCCTACGAGCAGTACTTC.

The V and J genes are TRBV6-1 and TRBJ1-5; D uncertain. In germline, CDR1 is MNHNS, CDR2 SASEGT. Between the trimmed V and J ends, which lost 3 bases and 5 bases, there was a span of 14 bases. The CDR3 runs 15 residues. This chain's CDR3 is CASSEDGRLHQPQHF. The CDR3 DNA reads TGTGCCAGCAGTGAGGACGGGAGGTTGCATCAGCCCCAGCATTTT.

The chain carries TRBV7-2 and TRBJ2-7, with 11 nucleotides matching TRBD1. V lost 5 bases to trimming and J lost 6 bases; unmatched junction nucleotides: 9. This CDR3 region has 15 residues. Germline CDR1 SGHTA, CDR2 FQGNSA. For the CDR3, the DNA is TGTGCCAGCAGCCAGTCCGGGACAGGGGGACTCGAGCAGTACTTC. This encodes CASSQSGTGGLEQYF.